The present TCR beta chain was sequenced within a study of CD8+CD57+ T cells in acquired aplastic anemia. Study-wide results and caveats: Any difference that existed in CD8+ Simpson's diversity between patients and controls was not significant. Patients had about 31 CD8+ CDR3 sequences in common with controls (the shared set).

Comments on this clonotype: The antigen remains undetermined.

The template for TCR beta VDJ and CDR3 sequence profiling was genomic DNA. Using its own MiXCR run on the reads, TCRdb lists one record per CDR3 protein. Counted here are 350,000 to 450,000 distinct CDR3 sequences, 65% to 75% occurring once; the ten biggest clones make up under 5%. This CDR3 comprises 22 residues. The germline V gene encodes CDR1 SGHNT and CDR2 YYREEE (reference sequence). The V end lost 0 bases, the J end lost 0 bases, and 29 bases lay between the germline ends. The sequenced sample consisted of sorted CD4+, CD8+, or CD8+CD57+ T cells (not recorded which) from PBMCs. The source of this sequence is a human donor in good health, serving as a control. The rearrangement links TRBV5-4 to TRBJ2-3; D is possibly TRBD2 (6 bases). For the CDR3, the DNA is TGTGCCAGCAGCTTGGCCATATGCAGTGCTAGTGCTGGAGCGGGTAGCACAGATACGCAGTATTTT. It encodes CASSLAICSASAGAGSTDTQYF.